A selection of T cell receptor beta chains follows, all from one sample in a study of human T cells and chemical hapten exposure. Each CDR3 protein gets one entry after TCRdb re-called the RACE reads with MiXCR. The sample lists 180,000 or so distinct CDR3 sequences; about 31% were seen once. This material consisted of whole blood, taken in connection with sensitization to the hapten diphenylcyclopropenone (DPC). The receptors were sampled from a woman aged 30 to 39 with alopecia areata. Some clones in this sample may be carry-over from other donors' samples. Both conserved end residues are part of each CDR3. D genes are given only for firm matches. Part of the rows lack a size; the others show once, few, many or a class for expanded clones.

j_gene: TRBJ2-1; v_gene: TRBV7-2; abundance: -; d_gene: -; CDR3aa: CVSSQSVTEQFF; CDR3nt: TGTGTCAGCAGCCAAAGCGTCACTGAGCAGTTCTTC
j_gene: TRBJ1-6; v_gene: TRBV5-1; abundance: -; d_gene: -; CDR3aa: CASSLVVGGSPLHF; CDR3nt: TGCGCCAGCAGCTTGGTTGTAGGAGGTTCACCCCTCCACTTT
j_gene: TRBJ2-5; v_gene: TRBV3-1; abundance: -; d_gene: -; CDR3aa: CASSRRTDKETQYF; CDR3nt: TGTGCCAGCAGCCGCAGGACGGACAAAGAGACCCAGTACTTC
j_gene: TRBJ2-5; v_gene: TRBV11-3; abundance: few; d_gene: TRBD1; CDR3aa: CASSRDRMGLGTQYF; CDR3nt: TGTGCCAGCAGCAGGGACAGGATGGGTCTCGGGACCCAGTACTTC
j_gene: TRBJ2-1; v_gene: TRBV28; abundance: -; d_gene: TRBD1; CDR3aa: CASSLLTGGAYNEQFF; CDR3nt: TGTGCCAGCAGTTTACTAACAGGGGGCGCGTACAATGAGCAGTTCTTC
j_gene: TRBJ2-7; v_gene: TRBV28; abundance: few; d_gene: -; CDR3aa: CASSLFQRFHEQYF; CDR3nt: TGTGCCAGCAGTTTATTCCAGCGGTTCCACGAGCAGTACTTC
j_gene: TRBJ2-1; v_gene: TRBV20-1; abundance: -; d_gene: -; CDR3aa: CSASDPLIGGNEQFF; CDR3nt: TGCAGTGCTAGTGATCCACTAATCGGGGGCAATGAGCAGTTCTTC
j_gene: TRBJ1-2; v_gene: TRBV7-9; abundance: -; d_gene: TRBD1; CDR3aa: CASSPNEGQSLYGYTF; CDR3nt: TGTGCCAGCAGCCCCAACGAGGGACAGTCCCTCTATGGCTACACCTTC
j_gene: TRBJ2-7; v_gene: TRBV29-1; abundance: few; d_gene: TRBD1; CDR3aa: CSVGQGLGEQYF; CDR3nt: TGCAGCGTTGGACAGGGCCTTGGGGAGCAGTACTTC
j_gene: TRBJ2-3; v_gene: TRBV29-1; abundance: -; d_gene: TRBD2; CDR3aa: CSVGGDTQYF; CDR3nt: TGCAGCGTGGGGGGGGATACGCAGTATTTT
j_gene: TRBJ2-1; v_gene: TRBV6-2/TRBV6-3; abundance: -; d_gene: -; CDR3aa: CACSFGDEQFF; CDR3nt: TGTGCCTGCAGTTTCGGCGATGAGCAGTTCTTC
j_gene: TRBJ1-1; v_gene: TRBV7-2; abundance: few; d_gene: -; CDR3aa: CASSFDGTEAFF; CDR3nt: TGTGCCAGCAGCTTCGATGGGACTGAAGCTTTCTTT
j_gene: TRBJ1-5; v_gene: TRBV11-2; abundance: -; d_gene: -; CDR3aa: CASSLGLVNQPQHF; CDR3nt: TGTGCCAGCAGCCTGGGACTGGTCAATCAGCCCCAGCATTTT
j_gene: TRBJ2-6; v_gene: TRBV10-2; abundance: -; d_gene: -; CDR3aa: CASRTGASGANVLTF; CDR3nt: TGCGCCAGCAGGACAGGAGCCTCTGGGGCCAACGTCCTGACTTTC
j_gene: TRBJ2-7; v_gene: TRBV20-1; abundance: -; d_gene: -; CDR3aa: CSAIGGGLLATAYEQYF; CDR3nt: TGCAGTGCCATCGGTGGGGGGCTACTAGCGACCGCCTACGAGCAGTACTTC
j_gene: TRBJ2-1; v_gene: TRBV20-1; abundance: few; d_gene: TRBD2; CDR3aa: CSASPGLAGVEQFF; CDR3nt: TGCAGTGCTAGCCCCGGACTAGCGGGAGTGGAGCAGTTCTTC
j_gene: TRBJ2-5; v_gene: TRBV5-4; abundance: -; d_gene: TRBD1; CDR3aa: CESRLGTGETQYF; CDR3nt: TGTGAAAGCAGATTGGGGACAGGTGAGACCCAGTACTTC
j_gene: TRBJ1-5; v_gene: TRBV6-6; abundance: few; d_gene: -; CDR3aa: CAAGRGGPQHF; CDR3nt: TGTGCCGCAGGGAGAGGTGGTCCCCAGCATTTT
j_gene: TRBJ2-1; v_gene: TRBV5-1; abundance: few; d_gene: TRBD2; CDR3aa: CASSPGTSSYNEQFF; CDR3nt: TGCGCCAGCAGCCCCGGGACTAGCAGTTACAATGAGCAGTTCTTC
j_gene: TRBJ2-1; v_gene: TRBV10-3; abundance: few; d_gene: -; CDR3aa: CATSRDLPGEQFF; CDR3nt: TGTGCCACCTCCCGGGACCTCCCCGGGGAGCAGTTCTTC
j_gene: TRBJ2-5; v_gene: TRBV19; abundance: -; d_gene: -; CDR3aa: CASSISSRQETQYF; CDR3nt: TGTGCCAGTAGTATTAGCAGCCGGCAAGAGACCCAGTACTTC
j_gene: TRBJ2-7; v_gene: TRBV28; abundance: -; d_gene: -; CDR3aa: CASSFLYKGNYEQYF; CDR3nt: TGTGCCAGCAGTTTCCTCTACAAAGGGAACTACGAGCAGTACTTC
j_gene: TRBJ1-2; v_gene: TRBV2; abundance: -; d_gene: -; CDR3aa: CASQKQPLYGYTF; CDR3nt: TGTGCCAGCCAGAAGCAGCCGCTTTATGGCTACACCTTC
j_gene: TRBJ2-3; v_gene: TRBV6-6; abundance: few; d_gene: -; CDR3aa: CASSPPSVDTQYF; CDR3nt: TGTGCCAGCAGTCCGCCTAGCGTAGATACGCAGTATTTT
j_gene: TRBJ1-2; v_gene: TRBV29-1; abundance: -; d_gene: -; CDR3aa: CSVEAGFTSKGDGGYTF; CDR3nt: TGCAGCGTTGAAGCGGGATTTACCAGTAAAGGGGACGGTGGCTACACCTTC
j_gene: TRBJ2-5; v_gene: TRBV7-2; abundance: few; d_gene: TRBD1; CDR3aa: CASSQEGQGETQYF; CDR3nt: TGTGCCAGCAGCCAAGAGGGACAGGGCGAGACCCAGTACTTC
j_gene: TRBJ1-1; v_gene: TRBV7-2; abundance: -; d_gene: -; CDR3aa: CASSQAGWQQNTEAFF; CDR3nt: TGTGCCAGCAGCCAAGCGGGGTGGCAGCAGAACACTGAAGCTTTCTTT
j_gene: TRBJ1-5; v_gene: TRBV28; abundance: once; d_gene: TRBD1; CDR3aa: CASSLFGTGNSNQPQHF; CDR3nt: TGTGCCAGCAGTTTATTTGGGACAGGGAATAGCAATCAGCCCCAGCATTTT
j_gene: TRBJ1-5; v_gene: TRBV6-2/TRBV6-3; abundance: few; d_gene: -; CDR3aa: CASSIYNQPQHF; CDR3nt: TGTGCCAGCAGTATATACAATCAGCCCCAGCATTTT
j_gene: TRBJ2-1; v_gene: TRBV7-9; abundance: -; d_gene: TRBD1; CDR3aa: CASSSYSGTGGVTYNEQFF; CDR3nt: TGTGCCAGCAGCTCCTACTCCGGGACAGGGGGCGTAACCTACAATGAGCAGTTCTTC
j_gene: TRBJ1-5; v_gene: TRBV2; abundance: few; d_gene: -; CDR3aa: CASSTPDRSNQPQHF; CDR3nt: TGTGCCAGCAGCACCCCCGACAGAAGCAATCAGCCCCAGCATTTT
j_gene: TRBJ2-1; v_gene: TRBV29-1; abundance: -; d_gene: -; CDR3aa: CSVEGTGGGVNEQFF; CDR3nt: TGCAGCGTTGAGGGAACAGGCGGTGGGGTCAATGAGCAGTTCTTC
j_gene: TRBJ1-2; v_gene: TRBV14; abundance: -; d_gene: -; CDR3aa: CASSQNTLGYTF; CDR3nt: TGTGCCAGCAGCCAAAACACTCTCGGCTACACCTTC
j_gene: TRBJ1-2; v_gene: TRBV19; abundance: -; d_gene: -; CDR3aa: CASNRTPTGPYTF; CDR3nt: TGTGCCAGTAACCGCACTCCGACAGGTCCTTACACCTTC
j_gene: TRBJ2-2; v_gene: TRBV7-6; abundance: -; d_gene: -; CDR3aa: CASSSADGTGELFF; CDR3nt: TGTGCCAGCAGCTCTGCGGACGGAACCGGGGAGCTGTTTTTT
j_gene: TRBJ2-5; v_gene: TRBV14; abundance: -; d_gene: -; CDR3aa: CASSQVVGSQETQYF; CDR3nt: TGTGCCAGCAGCCAAGTGGTGGGGTCACAAGAGACCCAGTACTTC
j_gene: TRBJ1-3; v_gene: TRBV29-1; abundance: -; d_gene: -; CDR3aa: CSVGPSIGNTIYF; CDR3nt: TGCAGCGTTGGCCCCTCAATTGGAAACACCATATATTTT
j_gene: TRBJ2-3; v_gene: TRBV29-1; abundance: -; d_gene: -; CDR3aa: CSVGKKSTDTQYF; CDR3nt: TGCAGCGTTGGCAAAAAGAGCACAGATACGCAGTATTTT